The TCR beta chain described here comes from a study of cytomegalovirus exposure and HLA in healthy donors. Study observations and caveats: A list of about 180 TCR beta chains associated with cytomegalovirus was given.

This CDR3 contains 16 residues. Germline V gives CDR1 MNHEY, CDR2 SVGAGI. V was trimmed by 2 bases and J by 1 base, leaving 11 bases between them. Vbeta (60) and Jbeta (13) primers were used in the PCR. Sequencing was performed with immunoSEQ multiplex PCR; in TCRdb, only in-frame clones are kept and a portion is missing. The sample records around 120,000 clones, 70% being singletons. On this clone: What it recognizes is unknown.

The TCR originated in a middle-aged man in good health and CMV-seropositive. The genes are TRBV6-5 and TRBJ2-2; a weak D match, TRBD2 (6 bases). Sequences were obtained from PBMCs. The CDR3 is CASSYEGRGNTGELFF. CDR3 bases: TGTGCCAGCAGTTACGAGGGGCGGGGGAACACCGGGGAGCTGTTTTTT.